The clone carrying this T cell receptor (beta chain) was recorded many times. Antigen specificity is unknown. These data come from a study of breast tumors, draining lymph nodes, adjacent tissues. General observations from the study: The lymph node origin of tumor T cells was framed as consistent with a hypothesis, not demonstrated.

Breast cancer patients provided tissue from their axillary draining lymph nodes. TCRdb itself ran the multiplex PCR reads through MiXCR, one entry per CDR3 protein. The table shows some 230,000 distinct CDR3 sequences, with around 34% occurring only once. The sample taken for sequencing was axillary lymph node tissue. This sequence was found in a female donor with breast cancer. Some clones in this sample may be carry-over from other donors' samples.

The CDR3 DNA reads TGTGCCAGCAGACAGGGGGCCGCAGATACGCAGTATTTT. It codes for CASRQGAADTQYF. J is TRBJ2-3 and V is TRBV6-1, with 9 bases fitting TRBD1. Germline V gene data show CDR1 as MNHNS and CDR2 as SASEGT. The CDR3 runs 13 residues. With V trimmed by 6 bases and J by 4 bases, 2 bases remained unmatched.